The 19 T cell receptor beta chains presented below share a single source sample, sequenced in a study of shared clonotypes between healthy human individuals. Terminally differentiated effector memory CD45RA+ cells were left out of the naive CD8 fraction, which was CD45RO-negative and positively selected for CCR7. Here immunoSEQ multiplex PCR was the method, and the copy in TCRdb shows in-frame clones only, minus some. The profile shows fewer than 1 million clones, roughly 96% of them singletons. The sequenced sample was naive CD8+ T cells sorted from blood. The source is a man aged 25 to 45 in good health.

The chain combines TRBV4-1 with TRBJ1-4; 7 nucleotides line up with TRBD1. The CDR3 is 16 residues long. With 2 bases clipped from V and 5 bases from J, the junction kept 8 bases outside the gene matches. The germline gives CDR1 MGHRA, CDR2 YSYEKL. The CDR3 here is CASSQFPGQRNEKLFF. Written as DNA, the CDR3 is TGCGCCAGCAGCCAATTTCCGGGACAGCGGAATGAAAAACTGTTTTTT.

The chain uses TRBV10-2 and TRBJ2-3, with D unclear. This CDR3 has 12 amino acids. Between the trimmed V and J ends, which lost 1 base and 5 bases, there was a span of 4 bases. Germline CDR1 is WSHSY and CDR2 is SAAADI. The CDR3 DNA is TGCGCCAGCAGTGAGTTGGGAGATACGCAGTATTTT. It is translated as CASSELGDTQYF.

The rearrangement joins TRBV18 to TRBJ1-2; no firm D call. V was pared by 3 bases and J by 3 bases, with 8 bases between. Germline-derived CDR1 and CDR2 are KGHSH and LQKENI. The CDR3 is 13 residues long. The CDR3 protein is CASSPGRDYGYTF. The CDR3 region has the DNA TGTGCCAGCTCACCGGGCCGGGACTATGGCTACACCTTC. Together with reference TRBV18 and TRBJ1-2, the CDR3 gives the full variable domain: NAGVMQNPRHLVRRRGQEARLRCSPMKGHSHVYWYRQLPEEGLKFMVYLQKENIIDESGMPKERFSAEFPKEGPSILRIQQVVRGDSAAYFCASSPGRDYGYTFGSGTRLTVV.

The CDR3, as DNA: TGTGCCAGCACCGGGGAACTGTACGAGCAGTACTTC. As protein: CASTGELYEQYF. V is TRBV2 and J is TRBJ2-7; a possible D gene is TRBD2 (5 bases). Trimming pared 7 bases from V and 4 bases from J, leaving 11 bases between. The length of the CDR3 is 12 residues. CDR1 is SNHLY and CDR2 is FYNNEI in the germline V gene.

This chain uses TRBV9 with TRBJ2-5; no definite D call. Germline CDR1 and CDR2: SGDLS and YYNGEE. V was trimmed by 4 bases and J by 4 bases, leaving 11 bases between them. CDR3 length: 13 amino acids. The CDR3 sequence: CASSLYTAETQYF. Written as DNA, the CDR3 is TGTGCCAGCAGCCTATATACCGCAGAGACCCAGTACTTC.

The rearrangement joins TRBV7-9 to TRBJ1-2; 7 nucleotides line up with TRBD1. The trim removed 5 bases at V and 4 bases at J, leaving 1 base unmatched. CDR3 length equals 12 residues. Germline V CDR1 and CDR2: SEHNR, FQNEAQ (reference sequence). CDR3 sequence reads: CASSNRGYGYTF. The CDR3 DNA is TGTGCCAGCAGCAACAGGGGCTATGGCTACACCTTC.

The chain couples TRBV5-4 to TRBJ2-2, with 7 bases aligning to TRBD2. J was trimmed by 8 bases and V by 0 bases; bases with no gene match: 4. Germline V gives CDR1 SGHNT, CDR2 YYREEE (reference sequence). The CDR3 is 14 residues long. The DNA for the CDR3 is TGTGCCAGCAGCTTGGACGGGAGGAGGGGGGAGCTGTTTTTT. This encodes CASSLDGRRGELFF. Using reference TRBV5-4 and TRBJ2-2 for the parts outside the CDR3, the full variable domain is ETGVTQSPTHLIKTRGQQVTLRCSSQSGHNTVSWYQQALGQGPQFIFQYYREEENGRGNFPPRFSGLQFPNYSSELNVNALELDDSALYLCASSLDGRRGELFFGEGSRLTVL.

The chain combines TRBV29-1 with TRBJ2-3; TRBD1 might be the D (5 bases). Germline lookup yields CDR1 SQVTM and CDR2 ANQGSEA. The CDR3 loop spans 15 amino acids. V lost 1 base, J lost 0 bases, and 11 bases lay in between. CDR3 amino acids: CSVEGQTSSTDTQYF. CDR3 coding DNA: TGCAGCGTTGAAGGACAGACCTCCAGCACAGATACGCAGTATTTT.

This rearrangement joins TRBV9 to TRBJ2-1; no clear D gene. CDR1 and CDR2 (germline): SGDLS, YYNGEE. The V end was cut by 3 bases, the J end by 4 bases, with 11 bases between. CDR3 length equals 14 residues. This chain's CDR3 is CASSDEGVYNEQFF. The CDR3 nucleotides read TGTGCCAGCAGCGATGAAGGCGTTTACAATGAGCAGTTCTTC. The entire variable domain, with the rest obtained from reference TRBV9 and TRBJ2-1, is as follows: DSGVTQTPKHLITATGQRVTLRCSPRSGDLSVYWYQQSLDQGLQFLIQYYNGEERAKGNILERFSAQQFPDLHSELNLSSLELGDSALYFCASSDEGVYNEQFFGPGTRLTVL.

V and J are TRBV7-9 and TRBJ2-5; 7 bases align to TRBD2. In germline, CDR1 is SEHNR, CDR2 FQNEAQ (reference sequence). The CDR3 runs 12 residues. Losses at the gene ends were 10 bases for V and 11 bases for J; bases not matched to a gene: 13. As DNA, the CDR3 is TGTGCCACCGGACTAGAAGTGTGGGAGCAGTACTTC. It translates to CATGLEVWEQYF.

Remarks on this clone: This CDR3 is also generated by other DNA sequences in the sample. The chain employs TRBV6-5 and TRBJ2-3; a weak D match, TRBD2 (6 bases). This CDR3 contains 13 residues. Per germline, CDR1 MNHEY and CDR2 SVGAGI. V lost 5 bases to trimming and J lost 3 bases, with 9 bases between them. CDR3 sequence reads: CASSRLGTDTQYF. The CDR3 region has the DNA TGTGCCAGCAGTAGACTAGGGACAGATACGCAGTATTTT.

DNA of the CDR3: TGTGCCAGCAGCTTAGGTCAGGACCCCTACGAGCAGTACTTC. Its translation is CASSLGQDPYEQYF. V is TRBV7-8 and J is TRBJ2-7; D ambiguous. The ends were cut back, 1 base at V and 2 bases at J, with 9 bases in the middle. Germline CDR1 is SGHVS and CDR2 is FQNEAQ. The CDR3 has 14 residues.

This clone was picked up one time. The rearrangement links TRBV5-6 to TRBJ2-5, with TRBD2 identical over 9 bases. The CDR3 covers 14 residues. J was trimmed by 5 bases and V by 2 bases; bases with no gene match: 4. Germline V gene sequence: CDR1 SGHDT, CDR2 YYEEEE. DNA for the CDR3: TGTGCCAGCAGCTTACCGGGACTAGCCGAGACCCAGTACTTC. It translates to CASSLPGLAETQYF.

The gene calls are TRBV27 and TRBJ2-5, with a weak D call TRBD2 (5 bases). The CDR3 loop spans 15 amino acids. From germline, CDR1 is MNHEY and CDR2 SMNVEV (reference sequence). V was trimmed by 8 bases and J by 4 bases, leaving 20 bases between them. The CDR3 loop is CASRMRAAKGETQYF. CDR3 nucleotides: TGTGCCAGCCGCATGAGGGCAGCGAAGGGAGAGACCCAGTACTTC.

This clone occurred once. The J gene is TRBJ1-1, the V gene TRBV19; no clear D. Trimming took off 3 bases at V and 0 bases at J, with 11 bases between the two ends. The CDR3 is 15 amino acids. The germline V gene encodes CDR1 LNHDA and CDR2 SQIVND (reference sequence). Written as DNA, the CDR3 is TGTGCCAGTAGTATGGGCAGCTACATGAACACTGAAGCTTTCTTT. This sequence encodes CASSMGSYMNTEAFF.

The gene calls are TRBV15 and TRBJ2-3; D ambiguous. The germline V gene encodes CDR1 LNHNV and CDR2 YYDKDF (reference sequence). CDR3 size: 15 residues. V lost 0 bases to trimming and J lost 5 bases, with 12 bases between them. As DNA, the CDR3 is TGTGCCACCAGCAGAGATCTCGGGCAGTTAGATACGCAGTATTTT. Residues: CATSRDLGQLDTQYF.

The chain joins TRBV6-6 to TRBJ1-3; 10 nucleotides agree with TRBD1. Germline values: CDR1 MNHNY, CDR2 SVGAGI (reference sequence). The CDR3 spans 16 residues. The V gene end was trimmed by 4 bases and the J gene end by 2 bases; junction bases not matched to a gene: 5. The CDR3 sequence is CASSSAGTGAGNTIYF. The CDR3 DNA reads TGTGCCAGCAGTTCTGCCGGGACAGGGGCTGGAAACACCATATATTTT.

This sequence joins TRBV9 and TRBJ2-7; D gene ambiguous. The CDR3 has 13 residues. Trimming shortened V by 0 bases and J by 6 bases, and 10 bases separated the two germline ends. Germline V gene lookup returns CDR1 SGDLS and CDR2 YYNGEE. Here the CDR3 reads CASSVGDGGEQYF. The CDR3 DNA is TGTGCCAGCAGCGTAGGTGACGGCGGCGAGCAGTACTTC.

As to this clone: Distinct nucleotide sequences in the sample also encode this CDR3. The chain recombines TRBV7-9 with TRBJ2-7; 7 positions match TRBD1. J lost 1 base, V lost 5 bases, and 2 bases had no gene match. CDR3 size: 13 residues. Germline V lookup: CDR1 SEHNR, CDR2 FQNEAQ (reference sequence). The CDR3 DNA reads TGTGCCAGCAGCCACAGGGGTTCCTACGAGCAGTACTTC. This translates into CASSHRGSYEQYF.